The 29 T cell receptor beta chains below were found in one sample sequenced in a study of neurological immune-mediated disorders. One entry per CDR3 protein, called by TCRdb with MiXCR from the 5' RACE reads. This table holds about 71,000 distinct CDR3 sequences, 4.5% found once. Sequencing was done on a sample of PBMCs. The receptors stem from a man aged 30-40 years with multiple sclerosis.

This clonotype was found many times. This chain uses TRBV20-1 with TRBJ1-1; a weak D match, TRBD1 (6 bases). CDR3 length equals 14 residues. V was pared by 3 bases and J by 4 bases, with 15 bases between. Looked up from germline, CDR1 is DFQATT and CDR2 is SNEGSKA (reference sequence). CDR3 protein: CSARRGQLGTEAFF. The CDR3, as DNA: TGCAGTGCTAGGAGAGGACAGTTGGGCACTGAAGCTTTCTTT.

This clonotype was seen many times. V is TRBV27 and J is TRBJ2-5; 8 bases are a match to TRBD1. Losses at the gene ends were 2 bases for V and 4 bases for J; bases not matched to a gene: 3. The CDR3 runs to 14 residues. Germline values: CDR1 MNHEY, CDR2 SMNVEV (reference sequence). The CDR3 coding sequence is TGTGCCAGCAGTTTAGACAGGGGAACAGAGACCCAGTACTTC. This encodes CASSLDRGTETQYF.

This clonotype was recorded many times. The V call is TRBV5-1, the J call TRBJ2-5, with D possibly called TRBD1 or TRBD2 (6 bases each). V lost 7 bases and J 1 base, leaving 17 bases between the germline ends. CDR1 is SGHRS and CDR2 is YFSETQ in the germline V gene. The CDR3 extends over 15 amino acids. The CDR3, as DNA: TGCGCCAGCCGTTTGGGCGGGACACTCCAAGAGACCCAGTACTTC. As protein: CASRLGGTLQETQYF.

This clonotype was found many times. The rearrangement links TRBV29-1 to TRBJ1-1, with D possibly TRBD1 on 5 matching bases. V lost 2 bases to trimming and J lost 8 bases, with 9 bases between them. Germline CDR1 is SQVTM and CDR2 is ANQGSEA. The CDR3 runs to 11 residues. The CDR3: CSVERGREAFF. In DNA, the CDR3 is TGCAGCGTTGAACGGGGCCGCGAAGCTTTCTTT.

The sample holds many counts of this clonotype. The chain is built from TRBV5-1 and TRBJ2-1; 11 bases map to TRBD2. The germline gives CDR1 SGHRS, CDR2 YFSETQ. The CDR3 loop spans 16 amino acids. The J segment lost 3 bases and the V segment lost 0 bases, leaving 2 bases of the junction unmatched. CDR3 nucleotide sequence: TGCGCCAGCAGCTTGGAGACTAGCGGGGTCTACAATGAGCAGTTCTTC. Translated: CASSLETSGVYNEQFF.

This clonotype occurred many times. V usage is TRBV12-3 or TRBV12-4 and J usage is TRBJ1-5; D call uncertain. The V and J ends lost 5 bases and 12 bases respectively, with 11 bases between them. The CDR3 sequence is 11 residues long. The CDR3 DNA sequence: TGTGCCAGCAGTCCGGACCTGGTCCAGCATTTT. It yields the protein CASSPDLVQHF.

This clonotype appeared many times. The chain couples TRBV5-1 to TRBJ1-2, with no clear D. The CDR3 contains 12 residues. The V end was cut by 4 bases, the J end by 8 bases, with 12 bases between. CDR1 and CDR2 from the germline V gene are SGHRS and YFSETQ. For the CDR3, the DNA is TGCGCCAGCAGCCCGGACTATGGAGGCTACACCTTC. The encoded protein is CASSPDYGGYTF.

This chain links TRBV5-1 with TRBJ1-2; the D is unclear. The germline gives CDR1 SGHRS, CDR2 YFSETQ. The V end lost 4 bases, the J end lost 4 bases, and 11 bases lay between the germline ends. This CDR3 is built from 13 residues. CDR3 coding DNA: TGCGCCAGCAGCGAGGAAGGCCGCTATGGCTACACCTTC. It is translated as CASSEEGRYGYTF. The full variable domain, rest sourced from reference TRBV5-1 and TRBJ1-2, is KAGVTQTPRYLIKTRGQQVTLSCSPISGHRSVSWYQQTPGQGLQFLFEYFSETQRNKGNFPGRFSGRQFSNSRSEMNVSTLELGDSALYLCASSEEGRYGYTFGSGTRLTVV.

This clonotype was seen many times. The gene calls are TRBV7-9 and TRBJ2-4, with TRBD1 identical over 7 bases. The germline V gene has CDR1 SEHNR and CDR2 FQNEAQ (reference sequence). Unmatched junction bases numbered 4, after V lost 2 bases and J lost 3 bases. This CDR3 region has 15 residues. In DNA form, the CDR3 reads TGTGCCAGCAGCTTACTATCAGGGGGCAAAAACATTCAGTACTTC. As protein: CASSLLSGGKNIQYF.

This clonotype was observed at least ten times. V gene TRBV10-3 combines with J gene TRBJ1-1; 9 bases agree with TRBD1. With 4 bases clipped from V and 4 bases from J, the junction kept 4 bases outside the gene matches. Germline V gene data show CDR1 as ENHRY and CDR2 as SYGVKD. This CDR3 is built from 14 residues. DNA of the CDR3: TGTGCCATCAGTGCGGGACAGGGCGGCACTGAAGCTTTCTTT. Amino acid sequence: CAISAGQGGTEAFF.

Ten or more counts support this clonotype. The chain has TRBV5-1 and TRBJ1-1; D is ambiguous. Germline V CDR1 and CDR2: SGHRS, YFSETQ. This CDR3 spans 13 amino acids. V was cut by 7 bases and J by 1 base, with 11 bases left in between. The chain's CDR3 is CASAETANTEAFF. CDR3 bases: TGCGCCAGCGCCGAGACGGCGAACACTGAAGCTTTCTTT.

This clonotype was counted ten times or more. The chain employs TRBV6-1 and TRBJ1-1; a possible D gene is TRBD1 (6 bases). The CDR3 loop spans 15 amino acids. Germline V lookup: CDR1 MNHNS, CDR2 SASEGT. The germline V and J ends were trimmed by 7 bases and 1 base, with 16 bases remaining between them. CDR3 bases: TGTGCCAGCACCCAAAGGGGGGGACAGAACACTGAAGCTTTCTTT. Translated: CASTQRGGQNTEAFF.

This clonotype was counted many times. The chain combines TRBV7-9 with TRBJ2-6; perhaps TRBD1 as D (5 bases). CDR1 SEHNR and CDR2 FQNEAQ come from the germline V gene (reference sequence). The CDR3 consists of 16 residues. V was trimmed by 7 bases and J by 0 bases, leaving 13 bases between them. The CDR3 protein is CASNRGGYSGANVLTF. The DNA of the CDR3 is TGTGCCAGCAATAGGGGCGGATACTCTGGGGCCAACGTCCTGACTTTC.

The CDR3 region has the DNA TGTGCCAGCAGCTTAGGGGGGCTAGGGCAGACCTTTTTTTATGGCTACACCTTC. Its translation: CASSLGGLGQTFFYGYTF. The chain carries TRBV7-2 and TRBJ1-2, with D possibly being TRBD1 (6 bases). CDR1 is SGHTA, CDR2 FQGNSA, per germline. This CDR3 has 18 amino acids. The V end lost 1 base, the J end lost 5 bases, and 23 bases lay between the germline ends.

There are a few counts of this clonotype. The V and J genes are TRBV5-1 and TRBJ1-1; D possibly corresponds to TRBD1 (5 bases). The V and J ends lost 1 base and 0 bases respectively, with 16 bases between them. Germline V lookup: CDR1 SGHRS, CDR2 YFSETQ. This CDR3 comprises 17 residues. The CDR3 DNA reads as TGCGCCAGCAGCTTGTGGGGAGGACGGGACTTGAACACTGAAGCTTTCTTT. It is translated as CASSLWGGRDLNTEAFF.

This clonotype was seen at least ten times. This chain uses TRBV20-1 with TRBJ2-3, with a tentative D call TRBD2 (6 bases). V was clipped by 3 bases and J by 0 bases, with 10 bases between them. Germline loops: CDR1 DFQATT, CDR2 SNEGSKA (reference sequence). CDR3 length: 14 residues. The DNA for the CDR3 is TGCAGTGCTAGTAGGGGACTTAGCACAGATACGCAGTATTTT. This codes for CSASRGLSTDTQYF.

This clonotype was observed at least ten times. This chain connects TRBV4-1 to TRBJ1-1; D gene uncertain. Germline V gene sequence: CDR1 MGHRA, CDR2 YSYEKL. V was pared by 1 base and J by 6 bases, with 24 bases between. The CDR3 runs to 18 residues. The chain's CDR3 is CASSQGVLRRLNTAEAFF. The CDR3 nucleotides are TGCGCCAGCAGCCAAGGGGTACTCCGACGACTCAACACCGCTGAAGCTTTCTTT.

Ten or more counts support this clonotype. The CDR3 coding sequence is TGTGCCAGCAGCTCCGGGACAATAGCCACCTTC. Its translation is CASSSGTIATF. The chain recombines TRBV5-6 with TRBJ1-2; D may be TRBD1 (6 bases). Germline assignment: CDR1 SGHDT and CDR2 YYEEEE. The CDR3 covers 11 residues. V gave up 3 bases and J gave up 13 bases, with 13 bases separating them.

This clonotype was observed at least ten times. The chain employs TRBV14 and TRBJ2-2; D gene uncertain. V shed 2 bases and J shed 5 bases, with 9 bases lying between them. Germline CDR1 is SGHDN and CDR2 is FVKESK. CDR3 length: 14 amino acids. The CDR3, as DNA: TGTGCCAGCAGCCAAATTAACTGGACCGGGGAGCTGTTTTTT. It translates to CASSQINWTGELFF.

This clonotype was observed many times. The chain recombines TRBV5-8 with TRBJ2-1; D is uncertain. V lost 5 bases and J lost 11, with 5 bases in between. The CDR3 runs to 9 residues. Germline V gene sequence: CDR1 SGHTS, CDR2 YDEGEE. Written as DNA, the CDR3 is TGTGCCAGCAGACTTAAGCAGTTCTTC. Translating it yields CASRLKQFF. Full variable domain (rest looked up from reference TRBV5-8 and TRBJ2-1): EAGVTQSPTHLIKTRGQQATLRCSPISGHTSVYWYQQALGLGLQFLLWYDEGEERNRGNFPPRFSGRQFPNYSSELNVNALELEDSALYLCASRLKQFFGPGTRLTVL.

The sample holds a few counts of this clonotype. The chain is built from TRBV24-1 and TRBJ2-2, with D possibly TRBD2 on 6 matching bases. From germline, CDR1 is KGHDR and CDR2 SFDVKD. V was clipped by 5 bases and J by 6 bases, with 9 bases between them. The CDR3 covers 13 residues. The CDR3 loop reads CATSVGGSGELFF. The CDR3 DNA reads TGTGCCACCAGTGTGGGGGGTTCCGGGGAGCTGTTTTTT.

This clonotype was seen a handful of times. This chain connects TRBV5-1 to TRBJ2-2; D might be TRBD2 (6 bases). Trimming shortened V by 4 bases and J by 3 bases, and 13 bases separated the two germline ends. This CDR3 region has 15 residues. CDR1 and CDR2 from the germline V gene are SGHRS and YFSETQ. CDR3 amino acids: CASSLGEAHTGELFF. Written as DNA, the CDR3 is TGCGCCAGCAGCCTAGGGGAGGCCCACACCGGGGAGCTGTTTTTT.

The table lists this clonotype with many counts. This chain connects TRBV11-2 to TRBJ2-7, with TRBD1 matching over 7 bases. CDR1 and CDR2 from the germline V gene are SGHAT and FQNNGV. This CDR3 region has 14 residues. V lost 2 bases, J lost 3 bases, and 4 bases stayed unmatched. CDR3 residues: CASSLRQGYYEQYF. As DNA, the CDR3 is TGTGCCAGCAGCTTACGACAGGGTTACTACGAGCAGTACTTC. Supplemented by reference TRBV11-2 and TRBJ2-7, the full variable domain reads EAGVAQSPRYKIIEKRQSVAFWCNPISGHATLYWYQQILGQGPKLLIQFQNNGVVDDSQLPKDRFSAERLKGVDSTLKIQPAKLEDSAVYLCASSLRQGYYEQYFGPGTRLTVT.

This clonotype occurred many times. The J gene is TRBJ1-3, the V gene TRBV7-9, with unresolved D. V shed 4 bases and J shed 6 bases, with 10 bases lying between them. CDR1 and CDR2 (germline): SEHNR, FQNEAQ (reference sequence). CDR3 size: 13 residues. DNA for the CDR3: TGTGCCAGCAGCTCCGTTAACGAAAACACCATATATTTT. Protein: CASSSVNENTIYF.

The sample holds many counts of this clonotype. The chain uses TRBV7-9 and TRBJ2-3; unclear D gene. The CDR3 is 14 residues long. The V gene lost 1 base and the J gene lost 1 base, with 6 bases spanning the gap. The V gene's germline CDR1 is SEHNR and CDR2 FQNEAQ (reference sequence). The CDR3 coding sequence is TGTGCCAGCAGCTTAGTCCCCGGCACAGATACGCAGTATTTT. It specifies CASSLVPGTDTQYF.

At least ten counts were recorded for this clonotype. V is TRBV7-8 and J is TRBJ2-1; D gene ambiguous. The CDR3 consists of 16 residues. Germline loops: CDR1 SGHVS, CDR2 FQNEAQ. The germline V and J ends were trimmed by 5 bases and 0 bases, with 14 bases remaining between them. The CDR3 sequence: CASSPAPISSYNEQFF. The CDR3 DNA reads as TGTGCCAGCAGCCCAGCCCCGATTAGCTCCTACAATGAGCAGTTCTTC.

This clonotype was observed at least ten times. The chain couples TRBV4-1 to TRBJ2-1, with TRBD2 matching 8 bases. Germline loops: CDR1 MGHRA, CDR2 YSYEKL. The CDR3 runs 16 residues. V was pared by 0 bases and J by 8 bases, with 9 bases of the junction left unmatched. CDR3 nucleotide sequence: TGCGCCAGCAGCCAAGATAACGGGGGGGCTGGCTATGAGCAGTTCTTC. Its protein is CASSQDNGGAGYEQFF.

This clonotype was seen a handful of times. The chain combines TRBV5-1 with TRBJ1-2, with D possibly TRBD1 on 6 matching bases. Germline-derived CDR1 and CDR2 are SGHRS and YFSETQ. Between the trimmed V and J ends, which lost 4 bases and 4 bases, there was a span of 17 bases. CDR3 size: 15 residues. The CDR3 DNA reads TGCGCCAGCAGCCCGAGACAGGAGATCGGCTATGGCTACACCTTC. Translating gives CASSPRQEIGYGYTF.

In this sample, this clonotype turned up a few times. This chain joins TRBV28 and TRBJ2-7; D is unclear. V lost 7 bases to trimming and J lost 5 bases, with 12 bases between them. Germline CDR1 and CDR2: MDHEN and SYDVKM. This CDR3 is 12 amino acids long. CDR3 nucleotides: TGTGCCAGCACCTCCCCCCCTAACGAGCAGTACTTC. This codes for CASTSPPNEQYF.